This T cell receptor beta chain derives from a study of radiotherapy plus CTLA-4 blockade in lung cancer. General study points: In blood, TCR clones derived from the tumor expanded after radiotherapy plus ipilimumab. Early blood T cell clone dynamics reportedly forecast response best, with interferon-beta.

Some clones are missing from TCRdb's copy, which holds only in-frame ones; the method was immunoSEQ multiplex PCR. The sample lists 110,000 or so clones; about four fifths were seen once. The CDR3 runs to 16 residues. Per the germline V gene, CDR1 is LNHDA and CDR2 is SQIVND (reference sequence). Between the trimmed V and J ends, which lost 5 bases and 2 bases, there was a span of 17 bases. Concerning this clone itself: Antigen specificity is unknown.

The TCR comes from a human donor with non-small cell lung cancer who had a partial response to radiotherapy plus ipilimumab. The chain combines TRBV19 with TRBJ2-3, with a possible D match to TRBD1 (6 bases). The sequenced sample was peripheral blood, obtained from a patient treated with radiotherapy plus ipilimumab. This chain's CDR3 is CASSLQWDIITDTQYF. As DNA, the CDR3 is TGTGCCAGTAGTCTACAATGGGACATTATCACAGATACGCAGTATTTT.